One and the same sample provided the 9 T cell receptor beta chains below, sequenced in a study of T cell repertoires in cytomegalovirus infection. These TCRs' antigens remain unknown. Each CDR3 protein is one row after TCRdb ran MiXCR on the reads. The sample lists 300,000 to 400,000 distinct CDR3 sequences; approximately 32% were seen once. The sequencing used cultured PBMCs, collected from culture after CMV antigen stimulation. These receptors all come from a human donor in good health (CMV status not recorded). Some clones in this sample may be carry-over from other donors' samples.

This clonotype was seen ten or more times. The CDR3 region has the DNA TGTGCCAGCAGCTTAGCAGGAAACACCATATATTTT. As protein: CASSLAGNTIYF. This chain connects TRBV7-2 to TRBJ1-3; D unresolved. The CDR3 length is 12 residues. The ends were cut back, 0 bases at V and 4 bases at J, with 1 base in the middle. Germline-derived CDR1 and CDR2 are SGHTA and FQGNSA.

The chain uses TRBV10-3 and TRBJ2-7, with 10 bases identical to TRBD1. Trimming cost V 5 bases and J 7 bases; bases outside gene matches: 8. The CDR3 contains 14 residues. Per germline, CDR1 ENHRY and CDR2 SYGVKD. Written as DNA, the CDR3 is TGTGCCATCAGTCTTGACAGGGGGCTGCGGGAGCAGTACTTC. Protein sequence: CAISLDRGLREQYF.

A few counts support this clonotype. The chain recombines TRBV6-5 with TRBJ2-7; 8 nucleotides match TRBD2. In germline, CDR1 is MNHEY, CDR2 SVGAGI. This CDR3 has 16 residues. The trim removed 6 bases at V and 3 bases at J, leaving 13 bases unmatched. The CDR3 is CASSPGRGAPGYEQYF. The CDR3 DNA follows: TGTGCCAGCAGCCCCGGGAGGGGGGCGCCAGGCTACGAGCAGTACTTC.

This clonotype was seen only a few times. This chain connects TRBV2 to TRBJ2-1, with 15 bases aligning to TRBD2. With V trimmed by 6 bases and J by 12 bases, 9 bases remained unmatched. The CDR3 consists of 15 residues. Germline V gene data show CDR1 as SNHLY and CDR2 as FYNNEI. Here the CDR3 reads CASSRSGLAGGGQFF. The CDR3 DNA follows: TGTGCCAGCAGCCGCTCTGGACTAGCGGGAGGGGGGCAGTTCTTC. Filled out from reference TRBV2 and TRBJ2-1, the complete variable domain reads EPEVTQTPSHQVTQMGQEVILRCVPISNHLYFYWYRQILGQKVEFLVSFYNNEISEKSEIFDDQFSVERPDGSNFTLKIRSTKLEDSAMYFCASSRSGLAGGGQFFGPGTRLTVL.

This chain joins TRBV29-1 and TRBJ2-3; D unclear. The V end lost 8 bases, the J end lost 0 bases, and 15 bases lay between the germline ends. This CDR3 spans 14 amino acids. Looked up from germline, CDR1 is SQVTM and CDR2 is ANQGSEA. The CDR3 protein is CSFRNSPSTDTQYF. The CDR3 region has the DNA TGCAGCTTCCGGAACAGTCCTAGCACAGATACGCAGTATTTT.

A word on this clonotype: A single base separates this from a much larger clone, so it may be a read error. The rearrangement joins TRBV27 to TRBJ2-7; perhaps TRBD1 as D (6 bases). Trimming took 6 bases from V and 0 from J, leaving 9 bases between them. This CDR3 comprises 13 residues. The V gene's germline CDR1 is MNHEY and CDR2 SMNVEV (reference sequence). DNA for the CDR3: TGTGCCAGCAGCCGGGACACCTCCTACGAGCAGTACTTC. Translating it yields CASSRDTSYEQYF.

A few counts support this clonotype. The rearrangement uses TRBV5-5 and TRBJ1-1, with D perhaps TRBD1 (5 bases). The CDR3 loop spans 15 amino acids. Per germline, CDR1 SGHKS and CDR2 YYEKEE (reference sequence). With 3 bases removed from V and 0 bases from J, the gap between germline ends came to 12 bases. The CDR3 DNA reads TGTGCCAGCAGCTCAGGAGAGGGGATGAACACTGAAGCTTTCTTT. Translation: CASSSGEGMNTEAFF.

V gene TRBV4-1 combines with J gene TRBJ2-1; 10 bases align to TRBD2. The CDR3 has 16 amino acids. The junction had 4 bases not matched to a gene; V was cut back by 2 bases and J by 3 bases. Germline CDR1 reads MGHRA; CDR2 reads YSYEKL. The chain's CDR3 is CASSQLLAGSYNEQFF. The CDR3 DNA reads as TGCGCCAGCAGCCAATTACTAGCGGGAAGCTACAATGAGCAGTTCTTC.

The J gene is TRBJ2-1, the V gene TRBV24-1; 15 bases line up with TRBD2. V shed 0 bases, J shed 3 bases, and the junction held 2 bases outside the gene matches. This CDR3 is 18 amino acids long. CDR1 is KGHDR, CDR2 SFDVKD, per germline. The CDR3 DNA sequence: TGTGCCACCAGTGATTTGGGACTAGCGGGAGGGAGCTACAATGAGCAGTTCTTC. Encoded protein: CATSDLGLAGGSYNEQFF.